This entry concerns a single T cell receptor (beta chain). Its antigen remains unknown. The record originates from a study of cytomegalovirus exposure and HLA in healthy donors. Study conclusions and caveats: Links to common viral pathogens appeared, in a later analysis, for several of the most significant clusters.

V shed 1 base and J shed 3 bases, with 10 bases lying between them. Germline values: CDR1 LNHDA, CDR2 SQIVND (reference sequence). The length of the CDR3 is 15 residues. The PCR had 60 Vbeta and 13 Jbeta primers. The method was immunoSEQ multiplex PCR; TCRdb's version includes in-frame clones alone and lacks a portion of them. The sample records about 140,000 clones, approximately 80% being singletons. The chain employs TRBV19 and TRBJ1-5; tentatively, D is TRBD1 (5 bases). The TCR sequence derives from a male donor in good health and CMV-seropositive. Sequencing was performed on PBMCs. In nucleotides, the CDR3 is TGTGCCAGTAGTATAGGGACATCCCTCAATCAGCCCCAGCATTTT. Its protein is CASSIGTSLNQPQHF.